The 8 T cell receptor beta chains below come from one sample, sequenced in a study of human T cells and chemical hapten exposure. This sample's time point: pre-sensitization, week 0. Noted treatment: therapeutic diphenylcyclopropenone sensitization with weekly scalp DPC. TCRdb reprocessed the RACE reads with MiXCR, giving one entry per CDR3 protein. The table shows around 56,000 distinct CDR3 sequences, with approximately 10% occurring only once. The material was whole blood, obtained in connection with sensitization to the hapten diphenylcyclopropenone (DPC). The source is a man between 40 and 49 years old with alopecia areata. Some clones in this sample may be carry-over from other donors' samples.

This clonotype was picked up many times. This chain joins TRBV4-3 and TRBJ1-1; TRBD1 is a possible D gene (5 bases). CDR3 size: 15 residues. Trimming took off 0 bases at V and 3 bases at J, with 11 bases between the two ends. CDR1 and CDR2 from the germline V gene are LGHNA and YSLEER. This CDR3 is CASSQEARGDTEAFF. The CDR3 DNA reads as TGCGCCAGCAGCCAAGAGGCCCGGGGGGACACTGAAGCTTTCTTT.

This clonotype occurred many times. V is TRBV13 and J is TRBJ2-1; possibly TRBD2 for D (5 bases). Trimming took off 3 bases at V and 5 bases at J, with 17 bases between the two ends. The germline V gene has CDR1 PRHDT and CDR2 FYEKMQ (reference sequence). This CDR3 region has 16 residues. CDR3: CASSFGQRRTHNEQFF. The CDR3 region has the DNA TGTGCCAGCAGCTTTGGCCAGCGGAGAACCCACAATGAGCAGTTCTTC.

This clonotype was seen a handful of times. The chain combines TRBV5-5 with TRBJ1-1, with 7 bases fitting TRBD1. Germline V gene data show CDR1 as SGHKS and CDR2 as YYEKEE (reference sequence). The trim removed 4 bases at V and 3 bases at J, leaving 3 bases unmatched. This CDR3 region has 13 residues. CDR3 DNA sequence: TGTGCCAGCAGCCCTGGACAGGACACTGAAGCTTTCTTT. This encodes CASSPGQDTEAFF.

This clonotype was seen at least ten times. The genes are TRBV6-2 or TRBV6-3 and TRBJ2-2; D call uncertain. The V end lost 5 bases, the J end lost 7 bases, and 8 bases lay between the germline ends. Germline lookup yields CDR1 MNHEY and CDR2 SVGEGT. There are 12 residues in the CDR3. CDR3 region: CASSPLSGELFF. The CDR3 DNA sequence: TGTGCCAGCAGTCCCCTTAGCGGGGAGCTGTTTTTT.

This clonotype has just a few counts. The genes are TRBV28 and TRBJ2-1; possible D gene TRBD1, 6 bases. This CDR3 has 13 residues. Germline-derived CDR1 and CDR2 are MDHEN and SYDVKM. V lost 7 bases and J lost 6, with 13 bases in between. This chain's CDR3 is CASTRTESNEQFF. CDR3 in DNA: TGTGCCAGCACCCGGACAGAAAGCAATGAGCAGTTCTTC.

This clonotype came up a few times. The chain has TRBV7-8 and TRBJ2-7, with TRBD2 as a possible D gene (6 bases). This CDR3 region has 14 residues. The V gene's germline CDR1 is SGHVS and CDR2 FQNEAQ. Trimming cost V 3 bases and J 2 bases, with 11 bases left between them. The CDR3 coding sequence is TGTGCCAGCAGCTTGGGAGGCCCCACCTACGAGCAGTACTTC. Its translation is CASSLGGPTYEQYF.

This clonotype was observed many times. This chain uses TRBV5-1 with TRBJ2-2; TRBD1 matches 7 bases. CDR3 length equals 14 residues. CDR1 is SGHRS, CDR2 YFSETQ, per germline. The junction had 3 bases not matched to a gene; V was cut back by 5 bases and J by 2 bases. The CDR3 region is CASRGQKNTGELFF. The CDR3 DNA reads TGCGCCAGCAGGGGACAGAAAAACACCGGGGAGCTGTTTTTT.

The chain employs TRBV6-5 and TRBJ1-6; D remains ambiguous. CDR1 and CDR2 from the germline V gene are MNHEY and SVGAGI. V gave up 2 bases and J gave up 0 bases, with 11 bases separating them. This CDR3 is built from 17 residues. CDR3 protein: CASSYGPPSSYNSPLHF. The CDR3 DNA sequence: TGTGCCAGCAGTTACGGGCCACCGAGCTCCTATAATTCACCCCTCCACTTT.